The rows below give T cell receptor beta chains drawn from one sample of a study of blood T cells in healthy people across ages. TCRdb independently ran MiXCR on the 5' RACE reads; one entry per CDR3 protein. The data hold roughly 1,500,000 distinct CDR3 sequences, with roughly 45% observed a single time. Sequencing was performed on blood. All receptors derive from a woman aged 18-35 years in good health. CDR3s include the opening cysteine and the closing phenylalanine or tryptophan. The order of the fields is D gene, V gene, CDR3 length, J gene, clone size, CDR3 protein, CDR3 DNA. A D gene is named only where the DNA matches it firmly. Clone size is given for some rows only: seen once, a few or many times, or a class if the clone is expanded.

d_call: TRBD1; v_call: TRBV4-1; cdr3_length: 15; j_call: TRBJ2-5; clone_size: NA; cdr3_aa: CAGSQGDRGQETQYF; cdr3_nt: TGCGCCGGCAGCCAAGGAGACAGGGGGCAAGAGACCCAGTACTTC
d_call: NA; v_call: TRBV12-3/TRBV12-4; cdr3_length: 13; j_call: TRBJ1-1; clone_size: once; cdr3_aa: CASTRGGEREAFF; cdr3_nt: TGTGCCAGCACCCGAGGGGGGGAGCGTGAAGCTTTCTTT
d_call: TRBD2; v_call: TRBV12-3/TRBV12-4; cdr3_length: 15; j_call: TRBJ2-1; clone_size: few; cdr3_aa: CASSYGRRSYNEQFF; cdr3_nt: TGTGCCAGCAGTTACGGGAGGCGCTCCTACAATGAGCAGTTCTTC
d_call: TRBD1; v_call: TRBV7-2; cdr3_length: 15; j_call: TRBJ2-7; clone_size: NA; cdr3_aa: CASSTTGAGSYEQYF; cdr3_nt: TGTGCCAGCAGCACGACAGGGGCTGGTTCCTACGAGCAGTACTTC
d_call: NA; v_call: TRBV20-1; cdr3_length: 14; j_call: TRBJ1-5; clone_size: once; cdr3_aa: CSASSSRGSQPQHF; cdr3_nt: TGCAGTGCTAGCTCGAGCAGGGGAAGTCAGCCCCAGCATTTT
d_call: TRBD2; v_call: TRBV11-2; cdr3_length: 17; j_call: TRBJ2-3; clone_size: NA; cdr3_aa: CASSLDHRLAGGDTQYF; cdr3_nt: TGTGCCAGCAGCTTAGATCATCGCCTAGCGGGGGGAGATACGCAGTATTTT
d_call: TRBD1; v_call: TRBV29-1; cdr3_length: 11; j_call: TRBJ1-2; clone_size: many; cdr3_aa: CSERTGDGYTF; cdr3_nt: TGCAGCGAGAGGACAGGGGATGGCTACACCTTC
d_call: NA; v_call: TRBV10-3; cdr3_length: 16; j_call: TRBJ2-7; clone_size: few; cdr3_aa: CAISESEGAVSYEQYF; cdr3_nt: TGTGCCATCAGTGAGTCAGAAGGAGCGGTGAGCTACGAGCAGTACTTC
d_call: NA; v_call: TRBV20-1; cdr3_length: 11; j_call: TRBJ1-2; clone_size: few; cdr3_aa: CSASGLDGYTF; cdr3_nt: TGCAGTGCCTCTGGCCTGGATGGCTACACCTTC
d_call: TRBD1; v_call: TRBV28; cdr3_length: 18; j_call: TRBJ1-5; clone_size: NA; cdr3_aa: CASIDPTTGAGSNQPQHF; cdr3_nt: TGTGCCAGCATCGACCCTACGACAGGGGCGGGAAGCAATCAGCCCCAGCATTTT
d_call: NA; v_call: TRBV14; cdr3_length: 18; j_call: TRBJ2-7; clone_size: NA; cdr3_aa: CASSQEEKSRWAPYEQYF; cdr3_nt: TGTGCCAGCAGCCAAGAGGAAAAGAGCCGGTGGGCACCCTACGAGCAGTACTTC
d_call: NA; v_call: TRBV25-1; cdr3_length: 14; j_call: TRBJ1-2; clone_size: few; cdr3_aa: CASSEPQGNYGYTF; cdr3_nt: TGTGCCAGCTCTGAACCCCAGGGCAACTATGGCTACACCTTC
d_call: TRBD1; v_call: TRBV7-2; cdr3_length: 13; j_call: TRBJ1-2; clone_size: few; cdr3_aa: CASSYAGGRGYTF; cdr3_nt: TGTGCCAGCAGCTATGCAGGGGGCCGTGGCTACACCTTC
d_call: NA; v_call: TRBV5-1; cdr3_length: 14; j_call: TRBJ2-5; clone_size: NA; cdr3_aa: CASSLESQRGTQYF; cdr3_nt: TGCGCCAGCAGCTTGGAGAGCCAAAGGGGGACCCAGTACTTC
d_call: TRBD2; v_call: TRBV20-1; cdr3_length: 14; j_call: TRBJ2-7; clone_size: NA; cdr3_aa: CSARSSGSDGEQYF; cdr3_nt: TGCAGTGCTAGATCCAGCGGGAGCGACGGTGAGCAGTACTTC
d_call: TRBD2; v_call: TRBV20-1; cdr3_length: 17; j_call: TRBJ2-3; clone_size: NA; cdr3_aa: CSATGLAGGGGPDTQYF; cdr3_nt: TGCAGTGCTACAGGACTAGCGGGAGGAGGAGGTCCAGATACGCAGTATTTT
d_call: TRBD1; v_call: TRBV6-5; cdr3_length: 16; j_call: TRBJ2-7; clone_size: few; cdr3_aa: CASSLGGQGAGYEQYF; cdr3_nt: TGTGCCAGCAGTTTGGGGGGACAGGGGGCGGGCTACGAGCAGTACTTC
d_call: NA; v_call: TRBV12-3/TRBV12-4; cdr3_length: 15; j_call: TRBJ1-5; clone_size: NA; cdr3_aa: CASSLDRGPNQPQHF; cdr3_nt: TGTGCCAGCAGTTTAGATCGGGGGCCCAATCAGCCCCAGCATTTT
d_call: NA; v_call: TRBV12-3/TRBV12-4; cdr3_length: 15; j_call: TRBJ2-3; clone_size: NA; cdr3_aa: CASRLRGGKADTQYF; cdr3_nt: TGTGCCAGCAGGTTGAGGGGGGGGAAGGCAGATACGCAGTATTTT
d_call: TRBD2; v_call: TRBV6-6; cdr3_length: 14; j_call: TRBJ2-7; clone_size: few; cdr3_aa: CATELAGVGGEQYF; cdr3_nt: TGTGCCACCGAACTAGCGGGAGTGGGAGGCGAGCAGTACTTC
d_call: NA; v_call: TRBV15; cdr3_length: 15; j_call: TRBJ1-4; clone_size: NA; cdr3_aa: CATSRDRVGGEKLFF; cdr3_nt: TGTGCCACCAGCAGAGACAGGGTTGGGGGAGAAAAACTGTTTTTT
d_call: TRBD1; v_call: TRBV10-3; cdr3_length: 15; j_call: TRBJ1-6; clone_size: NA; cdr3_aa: CAISELGQGGSPLHF; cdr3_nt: TGTGCCATCAGTGAGTTAGGGCAGGGGGGATCACCCCTCCACTTT
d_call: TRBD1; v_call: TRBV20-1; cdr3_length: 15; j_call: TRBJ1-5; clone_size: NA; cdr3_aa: CSASGTGGGNQPQHF; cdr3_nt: TGCAGTGCTAGTGGGACAGGGGGCGGCAATCAGCCCCAGCATTTT
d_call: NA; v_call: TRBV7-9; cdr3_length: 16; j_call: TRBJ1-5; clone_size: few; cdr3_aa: CASSLGPGLSNQPQHF; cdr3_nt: TGTGCCAGCAGCTTAGGGCCAGGGCTTTCCAATCAGCCCCAGCATTTT
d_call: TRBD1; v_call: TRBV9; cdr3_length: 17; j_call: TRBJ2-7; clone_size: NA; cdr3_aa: CASSLRLPGQGANEQYF; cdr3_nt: TGTGCCAGCAGCTTGCGACTACCGGGACAGGGAGCCAACGAGCAGTACTTC
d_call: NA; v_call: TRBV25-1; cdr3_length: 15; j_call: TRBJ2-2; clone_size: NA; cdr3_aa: CASSKETGWTGELFF; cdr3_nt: TGTGCCAGCAGTAAGGAGACAGGTTGGACCGGGGAGCTGTTTTTT
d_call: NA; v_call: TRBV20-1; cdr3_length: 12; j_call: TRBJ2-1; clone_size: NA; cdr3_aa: CSAGGSYNEQFF; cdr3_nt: TGCAGTGCCGGGGGATCATACAATGAGCAGTTCTTC
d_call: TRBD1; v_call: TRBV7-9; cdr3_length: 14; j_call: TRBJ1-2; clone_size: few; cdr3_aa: CASSPRGTGIGYTF; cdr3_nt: TGTGCCAGCAGCCCGCGAGGGACAGGGATTGGCTACACCTTC
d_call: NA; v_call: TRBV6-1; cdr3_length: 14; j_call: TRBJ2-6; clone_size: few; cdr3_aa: CASKVLSGANVLTF; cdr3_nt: TGTGCCAGCAAAGTCCTTTCTGGGGCCAACGTCCTGACTTTC
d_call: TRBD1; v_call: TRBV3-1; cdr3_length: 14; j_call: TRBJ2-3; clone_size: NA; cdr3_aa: CASSQQGVTDTQYF; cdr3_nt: TGTGCCAGCAGCCAACAGGGGGTGACAGATACGCAGTATTTT
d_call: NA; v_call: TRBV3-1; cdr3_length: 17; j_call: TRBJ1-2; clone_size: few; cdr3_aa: CASSQSLSTGGNYGYTF; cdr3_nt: TGTGCCAGCAGCCAATCCCTATCGACAGGAGGGAACTATGGCTACACCTTC
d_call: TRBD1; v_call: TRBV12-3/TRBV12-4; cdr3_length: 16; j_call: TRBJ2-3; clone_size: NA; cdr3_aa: CASSLAWTGSPDTQYF; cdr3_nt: TGTGCCAGCAGTTTAGCTTGGACAGGGTCCCCAGATACGCAGTATTTT
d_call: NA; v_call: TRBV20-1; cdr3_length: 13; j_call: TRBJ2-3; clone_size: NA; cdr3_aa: CSADVGSSDTRYF; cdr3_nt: TGCAGTGCTGACGTCGGGAGTTCGGATACGCGGTATTTT
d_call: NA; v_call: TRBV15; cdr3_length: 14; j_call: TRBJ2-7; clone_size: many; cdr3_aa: CATSRDTGLYEQYF; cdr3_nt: TGTGCCACCAGCAGAGATACAGGACTCTACGAGCAGTACTTC
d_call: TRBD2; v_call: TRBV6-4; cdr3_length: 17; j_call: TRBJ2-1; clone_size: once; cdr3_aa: CASSLLAGVSSYNEQFF; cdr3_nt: TGTGCCAGCAGCCTTCTAGCGGGGGTTAGCTCCTACAATGAGCAGTTCTTC
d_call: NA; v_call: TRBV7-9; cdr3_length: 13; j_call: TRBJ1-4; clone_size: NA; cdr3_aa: CASSTRGSEKLFF; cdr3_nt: TGTGCCAGCAGCACCAGGGGAAGCGAAAAACTGTTTTTT
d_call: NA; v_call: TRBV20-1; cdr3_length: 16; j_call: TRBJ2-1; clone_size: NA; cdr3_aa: CSARDPGRGSYNEQFF; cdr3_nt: TGCAGTGCTAGAGATCCTGGACGAGGATCCTACAATGAGCAGTTCTTC
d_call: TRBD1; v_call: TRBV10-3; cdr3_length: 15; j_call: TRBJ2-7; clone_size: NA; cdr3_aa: CAISESGQDPYEQYF; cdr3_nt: TGTGCCATCAGTGAGTCAGGACAGGACCCCTACGAGCAGTACTTC
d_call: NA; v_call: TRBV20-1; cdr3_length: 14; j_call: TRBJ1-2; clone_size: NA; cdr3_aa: CSARALRTNYGYTF; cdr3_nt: TGCAGTGCTAGAGCCCTCAGGACCAACTATGGCTACACCTTC
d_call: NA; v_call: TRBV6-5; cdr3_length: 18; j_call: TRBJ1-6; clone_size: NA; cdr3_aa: CASSYGTDYKNKRSPLHF; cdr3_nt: TGTGCCAGCAGTTACGGGACGGACTACAAGAACAAGCGTTCACCCCTCCACTTT
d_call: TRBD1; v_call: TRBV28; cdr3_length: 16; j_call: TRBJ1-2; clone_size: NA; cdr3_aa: CASSSNGPGGYYGYTF; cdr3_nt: TGTGCCAGCAGTTCTAATGGACCAGGGGGTTACTATGGCTACACCTTC
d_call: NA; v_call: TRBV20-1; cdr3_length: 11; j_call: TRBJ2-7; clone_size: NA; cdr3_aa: CSARFPYEQYF; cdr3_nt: TGCAGTGCTAGATTTCCCTACGAGCAGTACTTC
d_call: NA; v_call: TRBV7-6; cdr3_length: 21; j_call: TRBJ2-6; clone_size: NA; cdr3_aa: CASSKDREGKFKSSGANVLTF; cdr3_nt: TGTGCCAGCAGCAAGGACAGGGAGGGAAAATTTAAGAGCTCTGGGGCCAACGTCCTGACTTTC
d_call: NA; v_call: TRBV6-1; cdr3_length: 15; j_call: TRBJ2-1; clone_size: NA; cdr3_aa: CASSELGLIYNEQFF; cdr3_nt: TGTGCCAGCAGTGAACTTGGACTGATCTACAATGAGCAGTTCTTC
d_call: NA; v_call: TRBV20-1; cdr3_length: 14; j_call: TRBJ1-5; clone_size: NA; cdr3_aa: CSARSPKGNQPQHF; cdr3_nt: TGCAGTGCTAGGTCCCCGAAAGGCAATCAGCCCCAGCATTTT
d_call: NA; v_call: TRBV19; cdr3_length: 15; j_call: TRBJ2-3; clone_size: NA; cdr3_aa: CASSTRVGDPFTQYF; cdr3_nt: TGTGCCAGTAGCACCCGTGTGGGGGATCCTTTTACGCAGTATTTT